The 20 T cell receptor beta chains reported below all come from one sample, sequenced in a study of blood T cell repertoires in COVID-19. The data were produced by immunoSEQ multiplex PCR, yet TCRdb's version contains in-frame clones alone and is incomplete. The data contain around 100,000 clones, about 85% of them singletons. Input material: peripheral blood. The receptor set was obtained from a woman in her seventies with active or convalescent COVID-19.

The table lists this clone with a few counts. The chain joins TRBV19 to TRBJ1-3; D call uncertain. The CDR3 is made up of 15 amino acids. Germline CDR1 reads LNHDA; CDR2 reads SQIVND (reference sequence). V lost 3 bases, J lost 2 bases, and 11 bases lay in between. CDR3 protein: CASSIPGTPGNTIYF. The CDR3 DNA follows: TGTGCCAGTAGTATTCCGGGAACGCCTGGAAACACCATATATTTT.

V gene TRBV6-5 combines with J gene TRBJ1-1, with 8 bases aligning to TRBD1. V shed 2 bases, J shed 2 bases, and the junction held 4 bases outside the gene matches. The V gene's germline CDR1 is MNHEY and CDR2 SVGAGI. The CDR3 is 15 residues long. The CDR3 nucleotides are TGTGCCAGCAGTTACCAGACAGGGGCCAACACTGAAGCTTTCTTT. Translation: CASSYQTGANTEAFF.

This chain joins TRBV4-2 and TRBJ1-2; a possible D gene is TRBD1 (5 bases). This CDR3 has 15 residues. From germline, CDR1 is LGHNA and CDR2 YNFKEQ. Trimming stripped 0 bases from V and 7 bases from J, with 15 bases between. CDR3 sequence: CASSQDRVTLFGYTF. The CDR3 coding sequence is TGTGCCAGCAGCCAAGACAGGGTGACGCTATTTGGCTACACCTTC.

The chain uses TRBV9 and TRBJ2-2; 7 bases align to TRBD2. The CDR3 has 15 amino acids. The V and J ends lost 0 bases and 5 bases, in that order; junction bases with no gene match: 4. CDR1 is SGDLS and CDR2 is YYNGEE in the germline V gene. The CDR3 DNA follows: TGTGCCAGCAGCGTAGCGGGAGGTTTAACCGGGGAGCTGTTTTTT. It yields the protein CASSVAGGLTGELFF.

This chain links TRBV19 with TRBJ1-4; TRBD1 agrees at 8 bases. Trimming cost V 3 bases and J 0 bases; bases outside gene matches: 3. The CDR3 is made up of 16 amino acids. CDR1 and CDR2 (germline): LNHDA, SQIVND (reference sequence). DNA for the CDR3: TGTGCCAGTAGTATTCAGGGGGCGACAACTAATGAAAAACTGTTTTTT. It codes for CASSIQGATTNEKLFF.

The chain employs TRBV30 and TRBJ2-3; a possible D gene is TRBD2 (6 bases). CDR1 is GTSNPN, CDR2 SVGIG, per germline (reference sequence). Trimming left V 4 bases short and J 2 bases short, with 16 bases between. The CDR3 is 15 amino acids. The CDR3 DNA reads TGTGCCTGGAACGGAGGGCAGGGCCCCACAGATACGCAGTATTTT. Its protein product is CAWNGGQGPTDTQYF.

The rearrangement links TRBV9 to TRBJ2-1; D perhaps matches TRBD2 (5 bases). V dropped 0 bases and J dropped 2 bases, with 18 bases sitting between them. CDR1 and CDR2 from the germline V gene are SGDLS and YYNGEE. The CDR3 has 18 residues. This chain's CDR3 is CASSVDSHGERTYNEQFF. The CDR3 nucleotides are TGTGCCAGCAGCGTAGACTCTCATGGGGAGCGCACCTACAATGAGCAGTTCTTC.

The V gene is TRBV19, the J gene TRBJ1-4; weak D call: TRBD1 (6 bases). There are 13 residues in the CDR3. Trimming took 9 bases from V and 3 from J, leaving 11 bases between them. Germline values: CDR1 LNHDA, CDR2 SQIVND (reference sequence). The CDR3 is CASQQGPNEKLFF. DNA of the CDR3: TGTGCCAGCCAACAGGGACCTAATGAAAAACTGTTTTTT.

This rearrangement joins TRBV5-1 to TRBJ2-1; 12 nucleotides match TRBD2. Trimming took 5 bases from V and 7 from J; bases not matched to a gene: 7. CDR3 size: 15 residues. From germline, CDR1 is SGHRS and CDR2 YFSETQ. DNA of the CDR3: TGCGCCAGCAGTCACTCCGGGACTAGCGGGAATGAGCAGTTCTTC. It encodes CASSHSGTSGNEQFF.

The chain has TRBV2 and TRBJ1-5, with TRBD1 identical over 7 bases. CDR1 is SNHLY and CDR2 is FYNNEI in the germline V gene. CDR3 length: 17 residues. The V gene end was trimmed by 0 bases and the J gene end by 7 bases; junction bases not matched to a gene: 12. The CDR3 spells CASSEASTGFFQQPQHF. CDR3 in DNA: TGTGCCAGCAGTGAAGCGTCGACAGGGTTTTTTCAACAGCCCCAGCATTTT.

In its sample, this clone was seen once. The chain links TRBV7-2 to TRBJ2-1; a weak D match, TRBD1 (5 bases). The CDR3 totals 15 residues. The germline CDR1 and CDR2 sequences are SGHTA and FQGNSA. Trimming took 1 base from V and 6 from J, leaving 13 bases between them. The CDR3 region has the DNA TGTGCCAGCAGCTTAGAAAAGGGTAGGGGCAATGAGCAGTTCTTC. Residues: CASSLEKGRGNEQFF. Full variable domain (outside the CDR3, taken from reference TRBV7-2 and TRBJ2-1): GAGVSQSPSNKVTEKGKDVELRCDPISGHTALYWYRQSLGQGLEFLIYFQGNSAPDKSGLPSDRFSAERTGGSVSTLTIQRTQQEDSAVYLCASSLEKGRGNEQFFGPGTRLTVL.

CDR3 amino acids: CATSDSGTGGYEQYF. Here the CDR3 DNA reads TGTGCCACCAGTGATTCCGGGACAGGGGGCTACGAGCAGTACTTC. The V gene is TRBV24-1, the J gene TRBJ2-7, with TRBD1 matching 11 bases. The junction had 2 bases not matched to a gene; V was cut back by 2 bases and J by 3 bases. This CDR3 is 15 amino acids long. CDR1 is KGHDR and CDR2 is SFDVKD in the germline V gene.

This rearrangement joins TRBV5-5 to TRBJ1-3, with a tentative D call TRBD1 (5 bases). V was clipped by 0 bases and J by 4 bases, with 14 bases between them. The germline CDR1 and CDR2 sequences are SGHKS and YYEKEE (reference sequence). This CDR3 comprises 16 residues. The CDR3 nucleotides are TGTGCCAGCAGCTTGGTTTTGGCAGGGCAGGGAAACACCATATATTTT. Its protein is CASSLVLAGQGNTIYF.

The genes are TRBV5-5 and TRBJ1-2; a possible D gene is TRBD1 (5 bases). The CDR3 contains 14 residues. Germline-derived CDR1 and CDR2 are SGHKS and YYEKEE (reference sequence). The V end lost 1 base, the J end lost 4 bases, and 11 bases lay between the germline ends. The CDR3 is CASSLPGQLYGYTF. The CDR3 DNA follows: TGTGCCAGCAGCTTGCCCGGACAACTCTATGGCTACACCTTC.

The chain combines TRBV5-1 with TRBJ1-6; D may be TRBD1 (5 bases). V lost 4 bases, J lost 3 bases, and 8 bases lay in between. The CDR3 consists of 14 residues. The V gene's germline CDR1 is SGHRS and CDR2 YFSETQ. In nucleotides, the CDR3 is TGCGCCAGCAGCGGGGGGAACTATAATTCACCCCTCCACTTT. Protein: CASSGGNYNSPLHF.

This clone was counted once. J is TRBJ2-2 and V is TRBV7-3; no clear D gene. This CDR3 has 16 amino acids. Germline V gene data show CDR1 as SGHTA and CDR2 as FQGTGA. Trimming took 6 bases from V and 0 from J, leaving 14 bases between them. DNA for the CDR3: TGTGCCAGCAGTCCTCGTCACATCTCGAACACCGGGGAGCTGTTTTTT. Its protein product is CASSPRHISNTGELFF.

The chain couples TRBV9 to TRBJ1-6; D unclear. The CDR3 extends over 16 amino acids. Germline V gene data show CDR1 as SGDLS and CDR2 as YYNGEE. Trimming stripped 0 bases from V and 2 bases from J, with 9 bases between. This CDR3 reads CASSVGTLAYNSPLHF. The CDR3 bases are TGTGCCAGCAGCGTAGGTACATTGGCCTATAATTCACCCCTCCACTTT. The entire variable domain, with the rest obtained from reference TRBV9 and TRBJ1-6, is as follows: DSGVTQTPKHLITATGQRVTLRCSPRSGDLSVYWYQQSLDQGLQFLIQYYNGEERAKGNILERFSAQQFPDLHSELNLSSLELGDSALYFCASSVGTLAYNSPLHFGNGTRLTVT.

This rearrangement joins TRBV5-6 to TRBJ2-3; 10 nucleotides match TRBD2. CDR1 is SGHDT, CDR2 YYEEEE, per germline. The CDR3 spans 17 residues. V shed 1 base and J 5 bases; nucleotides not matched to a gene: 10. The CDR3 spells CASSLYWLAGVVDTQYF. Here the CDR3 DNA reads TGTGCCAGCAGCTTGTATTGGCTAGCGGGGGTCGTAGATACGCAGTATTTT.

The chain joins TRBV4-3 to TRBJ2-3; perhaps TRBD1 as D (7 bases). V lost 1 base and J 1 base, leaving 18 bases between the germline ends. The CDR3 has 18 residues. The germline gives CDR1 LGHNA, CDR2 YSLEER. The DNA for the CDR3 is TGCGCCAGCAGCCAAGCCCTGACTCAGGGGGGAGGCACAGATACGCAGTATTTT. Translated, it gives CASSQALTQGGGTDTQYF.

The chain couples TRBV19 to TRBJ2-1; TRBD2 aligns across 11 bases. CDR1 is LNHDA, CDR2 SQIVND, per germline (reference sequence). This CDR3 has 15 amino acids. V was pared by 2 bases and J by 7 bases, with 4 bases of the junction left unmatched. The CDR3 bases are TGTGCCAGTAGTATAACTAGCGGGAGAAGGAATGAGCAGTTCTTC. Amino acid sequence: CASSITSGRRNEQFF. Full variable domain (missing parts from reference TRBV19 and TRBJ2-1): DGGITQSPKYLFRKEGQNVTLSCEQNLNHDAMYWYRQDPGQGLRLIYYSQIVNDFQKGDIAEGYSVSREKKESFPLTVTSAQKNPTAFYLCASSITSGRRNEQFFGPGTRLTVL.